Given below is one T cell receptor beta chain in context. The data derive from a study of shared T cell receptors in the human thymus. The table came from immunoSEQ multiplex PCR; TCRdb's copy has only in-frame clones and leaves some out. The table records 600,000 or so clones, over 75% of them present only once. CDR3 length: 12 residues. V shed 0 bases and J shed 5 bases, with 5 bases lying between them. In germline, CDR1 is SGDLS, CDR2 YYNGEE. These data also formed part of another study, on human thymus T cells. According to that study: Resections obtained during corrective heart surgery supplied the thymus tissue. V and J genes seemed to be used with bias in thymic and blood repertoires. Highly overlapping thymic repertoires in unrelated individuals were reported by related research.

The V gene is TRBV9, the J gene TRBJ2-5; no reliable D call. The sequence was collected from a boy under two years old with a congenital heart defect. Material: thymocytes. The CDR3: CASSVGGETQYF. The DNA of the CDR3 is TGTGCCAGCAGCGTAGGTGGCGAGACCCAGTACTTC.